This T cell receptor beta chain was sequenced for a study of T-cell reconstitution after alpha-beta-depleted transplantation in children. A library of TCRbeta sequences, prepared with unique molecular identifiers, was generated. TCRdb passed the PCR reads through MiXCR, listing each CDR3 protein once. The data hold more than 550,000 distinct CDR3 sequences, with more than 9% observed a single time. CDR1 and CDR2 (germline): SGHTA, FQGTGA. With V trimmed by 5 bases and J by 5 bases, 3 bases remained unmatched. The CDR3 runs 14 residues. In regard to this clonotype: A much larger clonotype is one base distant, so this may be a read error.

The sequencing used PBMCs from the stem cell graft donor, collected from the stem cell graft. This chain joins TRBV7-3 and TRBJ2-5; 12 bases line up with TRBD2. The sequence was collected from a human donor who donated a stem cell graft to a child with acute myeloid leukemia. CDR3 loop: CASSVTSGSETQYF. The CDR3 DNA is TGTGCCAGCAGCGTGACTAGCGGGAGTGAGACCCAGTACTTC.